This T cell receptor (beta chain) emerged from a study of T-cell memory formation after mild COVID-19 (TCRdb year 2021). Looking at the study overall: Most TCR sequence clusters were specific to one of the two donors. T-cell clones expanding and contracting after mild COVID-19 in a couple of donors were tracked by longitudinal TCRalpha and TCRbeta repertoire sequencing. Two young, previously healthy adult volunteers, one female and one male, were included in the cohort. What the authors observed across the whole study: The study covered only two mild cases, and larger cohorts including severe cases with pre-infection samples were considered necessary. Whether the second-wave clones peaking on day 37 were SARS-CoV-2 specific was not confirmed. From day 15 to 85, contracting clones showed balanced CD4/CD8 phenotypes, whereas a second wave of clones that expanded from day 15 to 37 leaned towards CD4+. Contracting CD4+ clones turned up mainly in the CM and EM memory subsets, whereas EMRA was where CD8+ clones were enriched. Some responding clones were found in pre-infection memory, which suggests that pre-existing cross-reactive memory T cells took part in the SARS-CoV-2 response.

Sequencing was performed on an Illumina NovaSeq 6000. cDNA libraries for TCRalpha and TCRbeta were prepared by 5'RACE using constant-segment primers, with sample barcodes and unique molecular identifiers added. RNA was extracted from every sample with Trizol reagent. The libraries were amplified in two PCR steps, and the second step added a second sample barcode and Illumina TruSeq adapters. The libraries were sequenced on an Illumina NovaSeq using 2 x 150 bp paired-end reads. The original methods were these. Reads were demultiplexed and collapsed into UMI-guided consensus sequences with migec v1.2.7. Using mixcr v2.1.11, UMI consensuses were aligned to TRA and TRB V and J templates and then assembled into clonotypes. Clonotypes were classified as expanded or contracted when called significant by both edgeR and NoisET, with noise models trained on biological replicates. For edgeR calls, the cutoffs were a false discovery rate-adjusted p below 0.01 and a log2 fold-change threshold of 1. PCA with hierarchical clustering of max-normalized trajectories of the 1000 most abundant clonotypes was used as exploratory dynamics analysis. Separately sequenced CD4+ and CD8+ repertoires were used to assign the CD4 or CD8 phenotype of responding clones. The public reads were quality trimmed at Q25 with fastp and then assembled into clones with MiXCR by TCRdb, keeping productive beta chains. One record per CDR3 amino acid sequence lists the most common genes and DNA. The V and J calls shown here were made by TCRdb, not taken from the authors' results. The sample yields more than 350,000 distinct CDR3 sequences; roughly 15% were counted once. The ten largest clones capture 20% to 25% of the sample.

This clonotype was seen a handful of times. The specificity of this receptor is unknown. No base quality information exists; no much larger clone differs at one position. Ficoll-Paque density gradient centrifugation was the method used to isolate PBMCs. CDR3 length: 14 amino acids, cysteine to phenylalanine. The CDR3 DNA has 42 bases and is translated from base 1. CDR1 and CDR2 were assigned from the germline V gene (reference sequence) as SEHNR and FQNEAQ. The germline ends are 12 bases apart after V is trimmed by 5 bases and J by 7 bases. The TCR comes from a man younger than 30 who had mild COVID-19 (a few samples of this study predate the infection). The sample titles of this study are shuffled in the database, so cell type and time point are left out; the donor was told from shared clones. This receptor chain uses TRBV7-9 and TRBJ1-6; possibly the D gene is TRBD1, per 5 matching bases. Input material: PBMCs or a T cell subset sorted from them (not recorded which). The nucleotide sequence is TGTGCCAGCAGCGTGGGACCGGGGAATTCACCCCTCCACTTT. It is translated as CASSVGPGNSPLHF.